This TCR beta chain stems from a study of CD8+ T cells in alopecia areata. With respect to this clone: The antigen is unknown.

Regarding treatment: oral pan-JAK inhibitor, 5-10 mg twice daily. Study results and limitations: Scalp sample sequencing also detects resident alphabeta T cells of normal skin. Scalp and blood retained many expanded lesional clones during tofacitinib. Clonality was higher in lesional than normal scalp, especially in alopecia totalis/universalis. Significant decreases in scalp clonality and expanded CD8+ clones followed tofacitinib treatment.

The authors extracted RNA and reverse transcribed it into cDNA as the sequencing template. Sequencing was performed with immunoSEQ multiplex PCR; in TCRdb, only in-frame clones are kept and a portion is missing. In the table there are about 120,000 clones, 61% of which are singletons. CDR3 length: 12 amino acids. The germline V gene encodes CDR1 SGHKS and CDR2 YYEKEE (reference sequence). V dropped 5 bases and J dropped 8 bases, with 8 bases sitting between them. Sequences were derived from CD4+ T cells sorted from blood, sampled at week 4, from a patient treated with tofacitinib. The genes are TRBV5-5 and TRBJ1-6, with D possibly TRBD1 on 5 matching bases. This clonotype was sampled from a human donor with alopecia areata. CDR3 DNA: TGTGCCAGCAGTCGGGGGTATTCACCCCTCCACTTT. The encoded protein is CASSRGYSPLHF.